The sequence of this T cell receptor beta chain was determined in a study of neurological immune-mediated disorders. Broader study findings: TCR-beta repertoires seemed private in all groups, with no expanded CDR3 amino acid sequences shared.

This clonotype was seen ten or more times. Antigen unknown. Noted time point: longitudinal time-point 2. The unsorted libraries were generated from a total of 2 million PBMCs, which had been stored in RNAlater at -80 C. 5'RACE with 10-nucleotide random UMIs produced the cDNA. TCRdb independently ran MiXCR on the 5' RACE reads; one entry per CDR3 protein. The repertoire consists of around 49,000 distinct CDR3 sequences, with around 13% occurring once and the leading ten covering about 4.9%. CDR1 DFQATT and CDR2 SNEGSKA come from the germline V gene (reference sequence). There are 17 residues in the CDR3. V was pared by 5 bases and J by 7 bases, with 24 bases between.

Material: PBMCs. The chain combines TRBV20-1 with TRBJ1-6; the D gene is possibly TRBD1 (5 bases). The sequence was obtained from a male donor with HTLV-1-associated myelopathy (HAM/TSP). CDR3 sequence reads: CSAGGGLSGLDNSPLHF. DNA for the CDR3: TGCAGTGCTGGGGGAGGCTTATCTGGACTCGACAATTCACCCCTCCACTTT.